This is a list of T cell receptor beta chains from one sample in a study of OX40 agonist ivuxolimab in advanced cancers. Sequencing used immunoSEQ multiplex PCR; TCRdb keeps in-frame clones, though not all of them. The sample has around 95,000 clones, just under 95% seen once. Material: CD4+ or CD8+ T cells sorted from blood, obtained in a trial of the OX40 agonist ivuxolimab. The receptors were sampled from an adult with an advanced solid tumor such as melanoma, head and neck, liver or kidney cancer. Both conserved end residues are part of each CDR3. A D gene is named only where the DNA matches it firmly. Not all rows give a size; the values are once, few, many and, for expanded clones, a class.

v_gene,abundance,d_gene,j_gene,CDR3aa,CDR3nt
TRBV4-3,.,TRBD1,TRBJ1-2,CASSRSFGDRGVGYGYTF,TGCGCCAGCAGCCGATCTTTCGGGGACAGGGGGGTTGGCTATGGCTACACCTTC
TRBV18,.,.,TRBJ1-6,CASSRASYNSPLHF,TGTGCCAGCTCACGTGCATCCTATAATTCACCCCTCCACTTT
TRBV19,once,.,TRBJ1-5,CASSIRQSYQPQHF,TGTGCCAGTAGTATCAGACAGAGTTACCAGCCCCAGCATTTT
TRBV27,.,TRBD2,TRBJ2-2,CASSPPTSVTGELFF,TGTGCCAGCAGTCCCCCGACTAGCGTCACCGGGGAGCTGTTTTTT
TRBV30,.,.,TRBJ1-5,CAWRSRGNSNQPQHF,TGTGCCTGGAGGAGTCGGGGGAATAGCAATCAGCCCCAGCATTTT
TRBV4-1,once,.,TRBJ2-6,CASSQDLNPGILTF,TGCGCCAGCAGCCAAGATCTCAACCCAGGTATCCTGACTTTC
TRBV4-1,.,.,TRBJ1-6,CASSQYINSPLHF,TGCGCCAGCAGCCAATATATTAATTCACCCCTCCACTTT
TRBV19,.,TRBD2,TRBJ2-3,CASSERGGTSTDTQYF,TGTGCCAGTAGTGAGCGGGGAGGAACTAGCACAGATACGCAGTATTTT
TRBV11-3,.,.,TRBJ2-1,CASSLEKMPLGNEQFF,TGTGCCAGCAGCTTAGAGAAAATGCCGCTGGGCAATGAGCAGTTCTTC
TRBV4-3,.,.,TRBJ2-3,CASSRLRGPDTQYF,TGCGCCAGCAGCCGCCTCCGGGGGCCAGATACGCAGTATTTT
TRBV11-2,.,.,TRBJ2-5,CASSSSSPPGETQYF,TGTGCCAGCAGCTCATCCAGCCCACCAGGGGAGACCCAGTACTTC
TRBV10-3,once,.,TRBJ1-4,CAISESPGFYEKLFF,TGTGCCATCAGTGAGTCGCCGGGATTTTATGAAAAACTGTTTTTT
TRBV6-5,.,TRBD1,TRBJ2-3,CASSVTGVQTDTQYF,TGTGCCAGCAGTGTTACAGGGGTGCAGACAGATACGCAGTATTTT
TRBV28,.,TRBD1,TRBJ1-1,CASSLSAGQITAEAFF,TGTGCCAGCAGTTTATCAGCGGGACAGATAACGGCTGAAGCTTTCTTT
TRBV5-1,.,.,TRBJ2-6,CASSPGRAGANVLTF,TGCGCCAGCAGCCCGGGAAGGGCTGGGGCCAACGTCCTGACTTTC
TRBV7-9,few,.,TRBJ1-2,CANTPLGGNYYGYTF,TGTGCCAACACTCCTTTGGGGGGGAACTACTATGGCTACACCTTC
TRBV9,.,TRBD2,TRBJ2-1,CASSVEIGGSYSYNEQFF,TGTGCCAGCAGCGTAGAAATCGGCGGGAGTTACTCCTACAATGAGCAGTTCTTC
TRBV6-5,.,TRBD1,TRBJ2-7,CASGGQGREQYF,TGTGCCAGCGGGGGACAGGGTAGGGAGCAGTACTTC
TRBV5-6,.,.,TRBJ1-1,CASSFGVDTEAFF,TGTGCCAGCAGCTTTGGGGTTGACACTGAAGCTTTCTTT
TRBV6-6,.,.,TRBJ2-5,CASTPGVDYQETQYF,TGTGCCAGCACCCCGGGGGTGGACTACCAAGAGACCCAGTACTTC
TRBV30,.,.,TRBJ1-6,CAWSVTYGSYNSPLHF,TGTGCCTGGAGCGTCACCTACGGTTCCTATAATTCACCCCTCCACTTT
TRBV30,.,.,TRBJ1-6,CAWSVDQFAPLHF,TGTGCCTGGAGTGTTGATCAATTCGCACCCCTCCACTTT
TRBV5-6,.,.,TRBJ2-7,CASSLWLWEQYF,TGTGCCAGCAGCTTGTGGTTGTGGGAGCAGTACTTC
TRBV7-8,.,.,TRBJ1-2,CASSLGAGGLGYTF,TGTGCCAGCAGCTTAGGGGCGGGGGGCCTTGGCTACACCTTC
TRBV7-8,.,TRBD2,TRBJ2-3,CASSLEAGVVTQYF,TGTGCCAGCAGCTTAGAAGCGGGAGTCGTTACGCAGTATTTT
TRBV9,.,TRBD1,TRBJ2-5,CASSRGQAETQYF,TGTGCCAGCAGCCGGGGACAGGCAGAGACCCAGTACTTC
TRBV27,.,TRBD2,TRBJ2-3,CASSFLIGTSESSIDTQYF,TGTGCCAGCAGTTTCCTCATCGGGACTAGCGAGAGCAGTATAGATACGCAGTATTTT
TRBV28,few,.,TRBJ1-5,CASSLGGTNQPQHF,TGTGCCAGCAGTTTAGGGGGCACTAATCAGCCCCAGCATTTT
TRBV7-2,.,.,TRBJ1-3,CASSLRTASGNTIYF,TGTGCCAGCAGCTTAAGGACAGCCTCTGGAAACACCATATATTTT
TRBV7-3,once,.,TRBJ1-3,CASSLRGGGDAIYF,TGTGCCAGCAGCTTACGGGGAGGCGGCGACGCCATATATTTT
TRBV27,.,.,TRBJ1-2,CASRRGLNYGYTF,TGTGCCAGCAGACGTGGGTTGAACTATGGCTACACCTTC
TRBV5-5,.,TRBD2,TRBJ2-3,CASGTSGRTDTQYF,TGTGCCAGCGGAACTAGCGGCCGCACAGATACGCAGTATTTT
TRBV7-6,.,.,TRBJ1-3,CASSVGLSGNTIYF,TGTGCCAGCAGCGTGGGACTCTCTGGAAACACCATATATTTT
TRBV20-1,once,.,TRBJ2-3,CSARVGDTQYF,TGCAGTGCTAGAGTTGGAGATACGCAGTATTTT
TRBV18,.,.,TRBJ1-2,CASSPTEVYGYTF,TGTGCCAGCTCACCCACAGAAGTCTATGGCTACACCTTC
TRBV15,.,TRBD1,TRBJ2-2,CATSINSRGKRELFF,TGTGCCACCAGCATAAACTCCAGGGGGAAGAGGGAGCTGTTTTTT
TRBV28,once,.,TRBJ1-2,CASSRTVYGYTF,TGTGCCAGCAGTCGTACAGTCTATGGCTACACCTTC
TRBV18,.,.,TRBJ2-7,CASSPPNSFSEQYF,TGTGCCAGCTCACCCCCTAACTCGTTCTCCGAGCAGTACTTC
TRBV7-7,few,.,TRBJ1-1,CASSSGEWTEAFF,TGTGCTAGCAGCTCAGGGGAGTGGACTGAAGCTTTCTTT
TRBV5-1,.,.,TRBJ1-2,CASRPTGQPLRGYTF,TGCGCCAGCAGACCTACTGGACAGCCGTTAAGGGGCTACACCTTC